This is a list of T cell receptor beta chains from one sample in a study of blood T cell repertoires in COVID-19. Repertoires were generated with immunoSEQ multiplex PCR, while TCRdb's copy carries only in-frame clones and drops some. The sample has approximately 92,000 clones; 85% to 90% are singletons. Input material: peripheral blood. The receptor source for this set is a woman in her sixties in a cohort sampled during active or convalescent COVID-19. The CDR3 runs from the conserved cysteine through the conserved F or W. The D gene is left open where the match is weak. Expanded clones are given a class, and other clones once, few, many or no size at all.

cdr3_aa: CASSFDSLYGYTF; cdr3_nt: TGTGCCAGCAGTTTCGACAGCCTCTATGGCTACACCTTC; clone_size: .; d_call: .; j_call: TRBJ1-2; v_call: TRBV12-3/TRBV12-4
cdr3_aa: CASRLSSGNTIYF; cdr3_nt: TGTGCCAGCAGACTGAGCTCTGGAAACACCATATATTTT; clone_size: .; d_call: .; j_call: TRBJ1-3; v_call: TRBV12-3/TRBV12-4
cdr3_aa: CASSSGLNSPLHF; cdr3_nt: TGTGCCAGCAGTTCAGGGTTAAATTCACCCCTCCACTTT; clone_size: once; d_call: .; j_call: TRBJ1-6; v_call: TRBV2
cdr3_aa: CASSPQGANTEAFF; cdr3_nt: TGTGCCAGCTCACCGCAGGGGGCTAACACTGAAGCTTTCTTT; clone_size: .; d_call: TRBD1; j_call: TRBJ1-1; v_call: TRBV18
cdr3_aa: CASSMRGRSAGELFF; cdr3_nt: TGCGCCAGCAGTATGAGGGGGCGTTCCGCCGGGGAGCTGTTTTTT; clone_size: few; d_call: TRBD1; j_call: TRBJ2-2; v_call: TRBV23-1
cdr3_aa: CASSLDSFGYTF; cdr3_nt: TGTGCCAGCAGCTTAGACTCGTTTGGCTACACCTTC; clone_size: .; d_call: .; j_call: TRBJ1-2; v_call: TRBV7-2
cdr3_aa: CSYAQGSGNIQYF; cdr3_nt: TGCAGCTACGCACAGGGGAGCGGGAACATTCAGTACTTC; clone_size: .; d_call: .; j_call: TRBJ2-4; v_call: TRBV29-1
cdr3_aa: CASKRLADGTEAFF; cdr3_nt: TGTGCCAGCAAACGACTGGCAGACGGCACTGAAGCTTTCTTT; clone_size: .; d_call: .; j_call: TRBJ1-1; v_call: TRBV2
cdr3_aa: CATSDRRGGFNEQFF; cdr3_nt: TGTGCCACCAGTGATCGTCGCGGGGGCTTCAATGAGCAGTTCTTC; clone_size: .; d_call: .; j_call: TRBJ2-1; v_call: TRBV24-1
cdr3_aa: CASSQRTGGWGEKLFF; cdr3_nt: TGTGCCAGCAGCCAAAGAACCGGGGGATGGGGTGAAAAACTGTTTTTT; clone_size: .; d_call: .; j_call: TRBJ1-4; v_call: TRBV3-1/TRBV3-2
cdr3_aa: CASSVGATQYF; cdr3_nt: TGTGCCAGCAGCGTAGGGGCTACGCAGTATTTT; clone_size: .; d_call: .; j_call: TRBJ2-3; v_call: TRBV9
cdr3_aa: CASSLGDNNYGYTF; cdr3_nt: TGCGCCAGCAGCCTTGGGGACAACAACTATGGCTACACCTTC; clone_size: few; d_call: .; j_call: TRBJ1-2; v_call: TRBV4-1
cdr3_aa: CASSQGAGGETQYF; cdr3_nt: TGCGCCAGCAGCCAAGGGGCAGGGGGGGAGACCCAGTACTTC; clone_size: .; d_call: .; j_call: TRBJ2-5; v_call: TRBV4-1
cdr3_aa: CASSPPTGVTDTQYF; cdr3_nt: TGTGCCAGCTCACCACCGACGGGGGTCACAGATACGCAGTATTTT; clone_size: .; d_call: .; j_call: TRBJ2-3; v_call: TRBV18
cdr3_aa: CASRPPGGEGDTQYF; cdr3_nt: TGTGCCAGCAGACCCCCCGGGGGGGAGGGAGATACGCAGTATTTT; clone_size: .; d_call: TRBD2; j_call: TRBJ2-3; v_call: TRBV9
cdr3_aa: CASSFGDTWNTEAFF; cdr3_nt: TGCGCCAGCAGCTTCGGGGACACGTGGAACACTGAAGCTTTCTTT; clone_size: once; d_call: .; j_call: TRBJ1-1; v_call: TRBV5-1
cdr3_aa: CASSQVGGYSYEQYF; cdr3_nt: TGCGCCAGCAGCCAAGTAGGGGGTTACTCCTACGAGCAGTACTTC; clone_size: .; d_call: .; j_call: TRBJ2-7; v_call: TRBV4-1
cdr3_aa: CASSLGGSYNEQFF; cdr3_nt: TGTGCCAGCAGCTTAGGGGGATCCTACAATGAGCAGTTCTTC; clone_size: .; d_call: .; j_call: TRBJ2-1; v_call: TRBV5-4
cdr3_aa: CASSLGGISYNEQFF; cdr3_nt: TGTGCCAGCAGCTTAGGGGGCATTAGCTACAATGAGCAGTTCTTC; clone_size: .; d_call: TRBD1; j_call: TRBJ2-1; v_call: TRBV9
cdr3_aa: CASSTQALNSGNTIYF; cdr3_nt: TGTGCCAGTAGTACCCAGGCCCTGAACTCTGGAAACACCATATATTTT; clone_size: few; d_call: .; j_call: TRBJ1-3; v_call: TRBV19
cdr3_aa: CASSQERPSGASTDTQYF; cdr3_nt: TGTGCCAGCAGCCAAGAGAGACCTAGCGGAGCTAGCACAGATACGCAGTATTTT; clone_size: once; d_call: TRBD2; j_call: TRBJ2-3; v_call: TRBV4-2
cdr3_aa: CASSPRAGVPEQFF; cdr3_nt: TGTGCCAGCAGCCCGCGGGCGGGAGTGCCTGAGCAGTTCTTC; clone_size: .; d_call: TRBD2; j_call: TRBJ2-1; v_call: TRBV7-2
cdr3_aa: CASSLDVAGEADTQYF; cdr3_nt: TGCGCCAGCAGCTTGGACGTGGCGGGAGAGGCAGATACGCAGTATTTT; clone_size: .; d_call: TRBD2; j_call: TRBJ2-3; v_call: TRBV5-1
cdr3_aa: CASSWSGQQETQYF; cdr3_nt: TGCGCCAGCAGCTGGTCGGGACAGCAAGAGACCCAGTACTTC; clone_size: .; d_call: TRBD1; j_call: TRBJ2-5; v_call: TRBV5-1
cdr3_aa: CASSVGGEQYF; cdr3_nt: TGCGCCAGCAGCGTAGGGGGCGAGCAGTACTTC; clone_size: once; d_call: .; j_call: TRBJ2-7; v_call: TRBV5-1
cdr3_aa: CASSSRGAKNIQYF; cdr3_nt: TGTGCCAGCAGCTCCAGGGGAGCCAAAAACATTCAGTACTTC; clone_size: .; d_call: .; j_call: TRBJ2-4; v_call: TRBV7-2
cdr3_aa: CASSVDETGYGYTF; cdr3_nt: TGTGCCAGCAGCGTAGACGAGACGGGGTATGGCTACACCTTC; clone_size: .; d_call: .; j_call: TRBJ1-2; v_call: TRBV9